These 25 T cell receptor beta chains came from one sample sequenced in a study of T cells in Graves' hyperthyroidism and ophthalmopathy. Authors of the study amplified TCR beta CDR3 regions from RNA transcripts. The HTBI primer set drove a first-round RT-PCR of the TCR CDR3. Each CDR3 protein is one row after TCRdb ran MiXCR on the multiplex PCR reads. Of some 320,000 distinct CDR3 sequences listed, about an eighth are singletons. Material for sequencing was blood. The receptors shown here come from a middle-aged woman with Graves' ophthalmopathy.

There are many counts of this clonotype. The rearrangement links TRBV11-3 to TRBJ2-3; tentative D call: TRBD2 (6 bases). This CDR3 has 14 residues. CDR1 and CDR2 from the germline V gene are SGHNT and YENEEA. V lost 6 bases and J lost 2, with 12 bases in between. The CDR3 spells CASSSGTVTDTQYF. Written as DNA, the CDR3 is TGTGCCAGCAGTTCCGGGACTGTCACAGATACGCAGTATTTT.

This clonotype was seen many times. The rearrangement uses TRBV2 and TRBJ1-2; D uncertain. V was clipped by 9 bases and J by 0 bases, with 8 bases between them. From germline, CDR1 is SNHLY and CDR2 FYNNEI. This CDR3 comprises 12 residues. As DNA, the CDR3 is TGTGCCAGGCAAACAGCTAACTATGGCTACACCTTC. Its protein product is CARQTANYGYTF.

This clonotype came up many times. The V gene is TRBV27, the J gene TRBJ1-5; D is unresolved. Trimming removed 1 base from V and 3 bases from J, with 7 bases in between. Germline CDR1 is MNHEY and CDR2 is SMNVEV (reference sequence). This CDR3 has 14 residues. The chain's CDR3 is CASSLWADNQPQHF. For the CDR3, the DNA is TGTGCCAGCAGTTTATGGGCAGACAATCAGCCCCAGCATTTT.

This clonotype has ten or more counts. The chain joins TRBV7-2 to TRBJ1-5; no reliable D call. Germline V gene lookup returns CDR1 SGHTA and CDR2 FQGNSA. CDR3 length: 14 residues. With 1 base removed from V and 0 bases from J, the gap between germline ends came to 4 bases. DNA for the CDR3: TGTGCCAGCAGCTTAGACAGTAGCAATCAGCCCCAGCATTTT. It translates to CASSLDSSNQPQHF.

This clonotype occurred many times. This chain connects TRBV12-3 or TRBV12-4 to TRBJ2-7, with D uncertain. The CDR3 is 14 residues long. Trimming stripped 3 bases from V and 2 bases from J, with 11 bases between. The CDR3 loop reads CASSLAGPAYEQYF. CDR3 coding DNA: TGTGCCAGCAGTTTGGCAGGTCCCGCCTACGAGCAGTACTTC.

The chain is built from TRBV6-1 and TRBJ1-5; D is possibly TRBD1 (6 bases). Trimming removed 3 bases from V and 1 base from J, with 10 bases in between. This CDR3 is 15 amino acids long. Germline V gives CDR1 MNHNS, CDR2 SASEGT. DNA for the CDR3: TGTGCCAGCAGTGACAGGGGTACGAGCAATCAGCCCCAGCATTTT. Translating gives CASSDRGTSNQPQHF.

In this sample, this clonotype turned up many times. The chain links TRBV6-1 to TRBJ2-1; D is uncertain. CDR1 is MNHNS and CDR2 is SASEGT in the germline V gene. The CDR3 extends over 11 amino acids. Trimming cost V 8 bases and J 7 bases, with 9 bases left between them. The CDR3 DNA sequence: TGTGCCAGCTTGGCCGGAAATGAGCAGTTCTTC. It encodes CASLAGNEQFF.

On this clonotype: A much more abundant neighbour one base away suggests this may be a read error. This sequence joins TRBV10-3 and TRBJ2-7; 8 bases map to TRBD1. This CDR3 has 14 residues. Trimming cost V 5 bases and J 7 bases; bases outside gene matches: 10. The germline gives CDR1 ENHRY, CDR2 SYGVKD. CDR3 sequence: CAISKDRGSNEQYF. CDR3 sequence (DNA): TGTGCCATCAGTAAAGACAGGGGAAGCAATGAGCAGTACTTC.

The rearrangement uses TRBV5-1 and TRBJ2-2; D is perhaps TRBD1 or TRBD2 (5 bases each). Germline V gene data show CDR1 as SGHRS and CDR2 as YFSETQ. The CDR3 totals 15 residues. Deletions cut 5 bases from V and 4 bases from J, with 15 bases between. This CDR3 reads CASRWDGSITGELFF. Written as DNA, the CDR3 is TGCGCCAGCAGATGGGACGGATCAATCACCGGGGAGCTGTTTTTT.

The sample holds many counts of this clonotype. V gene TRBV28 combines with J gene TRBJ2-7; 7 bases fit TRBD2. This CDR3 has 12 amino acids. Trimming took 3 bases from V and 5 from J; bases not matched to a gene: 1. Looked up from germline, CDR1 is MDHEN and CDR2 is SYDVKM. The chain's CDR3 is CASSLGGDEQYF. For the CDR3, the DNA is TGTGCCAGCAGTTTGGGGGGGGACGAGCAGTACTTC.

This clonotype was detected many times. The chain carries TRBV28 and TRBJ2-3; the D gene is possibly TRBD1 (6 bases). Trimming cost V 3 bases and J 5 bases, with 9 bases left between them. This CDR3 is 13 amino acids long. Germline CDR1 reads MDHEN; CDR2 reads SYDVKM. The CDR3 here is CASSLEQGDTQYF. DNA of the CDR3: TGTGCCAGCAGTTTGGAACAGGGAGATACGCAGTATTTT. Full variable domain (remainder filled in from reference TRBV28 and TRBJ2-3): DVKVTQSSRYLVKRTGEKVFLECVQDMDHENMFWYRQDPGLGLRLIYFSYDVKMKEKGDIPEGYSVSREKKERFSLILESASTNQTSMYLCASSLEQGDTQYFGPGTRLTVL.

Many counts were recorded for this clonotype. This chain connects TRBV3-1 to TRBJ2-3, with TRBD2 matching over 8 bases. The V and J ends lost 1 base and 4 bases, in that order; junction bases with no gene match: 7. The length of the CDR3 is 16 residues. The V gene's germline CDR1 is LGHDT and CDR2 YNNKEL (reference sequence). The DNA for the CDR3 is TGTGCCAGCAGCCAAGTATCGCGGGGGGTCCCAGATACGCAGTATTTT. This gives the protein CASSQVSRGVPDTQYF.

There are many counts of this clonotype. This rearrangement joins TRBV30 to TRBJ1-2; D perhaps matches TRBD1 (6 bases). Trimming removed 2 bases from V and 7 bases from J, with 17 bases in between. Germline V CDR1 and CDR2: GTSNPN, SVGIG (reference sequence). The CDR3 has 14 residues. CDR3: CAWSKLQGVGGYTF. As DNA, the CDR3 is TGTGCCTGGAGTAAACTACAGGGTGTGGGTGGCTACACCTTC.

At least ten counts were recorded for this clonotype. The CDR3 DNA reads as TGTGCCAGCAGTTTGTGGGCTAGCGAACAAGAGACCCAGTACTTC. Translation gives CASSLWASEQETQYF. This chain connects TRBV12-3 or TRBV12-4 to TRBJ2-5, with D perhaps matching TRBD2 (6 bases). The CDR3 is made up of 15 amino acids. V lost 3 bases to trimming and J lost 2 bases, with 13 bases between them.

This clonotype was seen more than once but under ten times. V is TRBV7-8 and J is TRBJ1-1, with D uncertain. V was shortened by 2 bases and J by 11 bases, with 15 bases between the two germline ends. Looked up from germline, CDR1 is SGHVS and CDR2 is FQNEAQ. The CDR3 runs 13 residues. Here the CDR3 DNA reads TGTGCCAGCAGCTTACGCGATTTGGCGGGGGCTTTCTTT. It yields the protein CASSLRDLAGAFF.

About this clonotype itself: A read error is possible here, since a much larger clone lies one base away. This chain connects TRBV29-1 to TRBJ1-3, with 8 bases matching TRBD1. The CDR3 loop spans 14 amino acids. Germline-derived CDR1 and CDR2 are SQVTM and ANQGSEA. CDR3 DNA sequence: TGCACCGCCGGGACAGGCTCTACTGGAAGCACCATATATTTT. It yields the protein CTAGTGSTGSTIYF.

This clonotype was seen only a few times. Possible read error: a much larger clone is one base away. This chain links TRBV6-5 with TRBJ2-1; D remains ambiguous. The CDR3 has 16 amino acids. The germline V gene encodes CDR1 MNHEY and CDR2 SVGAGI. The germline V and J ends were trimmed by 0 bases and 5 bases, with 14 bases remaining between them. The CDR3 here is CASSYSGRQGNNEQFF. In nucleotides, the CDR3 is TGTGCCAGCAGTTACTCGGGTAGACAAGGAAACAATGAGCAGTTCTTC.

This clonotype was found many times. This rearrangement joins TRBV2 to TRBJ2-7; tentatively, D is TRBD2 (6 bases). This CDR3 spans 13 amino acids. CDR1 is SNHLY and CDR2 is FYNNEI in the germline V gene. Between the trimmed V and J ends, which lost 6 bases and 7 bases, there was a span of 16 bases. CDR3: CASRRDFSGEQYF. CDR3 DNA: TGTGCCAGCAGACGGGACTTTTCGGGGGAGCAGTACTTC.

This clonotype was counted ten times or more. The chain couples TRBV12-3 or TRBV12-4 to TRBJ1-5; the D gene is possibly TRBD1 (5 bases). The CDR3 has 11 residues. The germline V and J ends were trimmed by 5 bases and 6 bases, with 5 bases remaining between them. The CDR3, as DNA: TGTGCCAGCAGTGGGGGTCAGCCCCAGCATTTT. Protein sequence: CASSGGQPQHF.

The chain has TRBV11-1 and TRBJ2-5; D is possibly TRBD2 (5 bases). The CDR3 runs to 16 residues. The V end lost 0 bases, the J end lost 0 bases, and 11 bases lay between the germline ends. Germline V lookup: CDR1 SGHAT, CDR2 FQDESV (reference sequence). The chain's CDR3 is CASSLAGVGYQETQYF. DNA of the CDR3: TGTGCCAGCAGCTTAGCGGGAGTAGGGTACCAAGAGACCCAGTACTTC.

The J gene is TRBJ2-2, the V gene TRBV20-1, with D unresolved. Trimming took 5 bases from V and 6 from J, leaving 16 bases between them. From germline, CDR1 is DFQATT and CDR2 SNEGSKA (reference sequence). The CDR3 length is 14 residues. Written as DNA, the CDR3 is TGCAGTGCTCCATCGATCCGGGTTCCCGGGGAGCTGTTTTTT. It yields the protein CSAPSIRVPGELFF.

This clonotype has ten or more counts. The CDR3 nucleotides read TGTGCCAGCAGTGCCCCCACTGGAAGGGAAGCTTTCTTT. This codes for CASSAPTGREAFF. The chain employs TRBV6-1 and TRBJ1-1; D gene ambiguous. Germline V gene lookup returns CDR1 MNHNS and CDR2 SASEGT. Trimming pared 4 bases from V and 8 bases from J, leaving 14 bases between. The CDR3 runs 13 residues.

The sample holds many counts of this clonotype. CDR3 sequence (DNA): TGTGCCAGCAGTTACGACAGGGGGCGACGTGGCTACACCTTC. Translating gives CASSYDRGRRGYTF. The V gene is TRBV6-5, the J gene TRBJ1-2, with 10 bases that match TRBD1. Germline CDR1 and CDR2: MNHEY and SVGAGI. J lost 7 bases, V lost 2 bases, and 4 bases had no gene match. The CDR3 extends over 14 amino acids.

Regarding this clonotype: Being one base from a much bigger clone, this may be a read error. This chain joins TRBV12-5 and TRBJ2-2; perhaps TRBD2 as D (6 bases). CDR3 length: 15 residues. Germline CDR1 is LGHNT and CDR2 is FRNRAP. CDR3 region: CASGWTTVDTGELLF. The DNA for the CDR3 is TGTGCTAGTGGCTGGACTACCGTCGACACCGGGGAGCTGCTTTTT.

This clonotype was seen ten or more times. V usage is TRBV6-5 and J usage is TRBJ1-3; 8 bases map to TRBD1. Germline V CDR1 and CDR2: MNHEY, SVGAGI. This CDR3 region has 17 residues. V gave up 0 bases and J gave up 6 bases; unmatched junction bases: 10. In nucleotides, the CDR3 is TGTGCCAGCAGTTACTCGAGAGGGACAGGAGTGGAAAACACCATATATTTT. This codes for CASSYSRGTGVENTIYF.